A selection of T cell receptor beta chains follows, all from one sample in a study of cytomegalovirus exposure and HLA in healthy donors. Assay used: immunoSEQ multiplex PCR; TCRdb lists only in-frame clones, some missing. The table lists approximately 150,000 clones, 80% to 90% of them singletons. Sequenced sample: PBMCs. Every receptor here comes from a woman in her twenties or thirties in good health and CMV-seropositive. The CDR3 runs from the conserved cysteine through the conserved F or W. The D gene is left open where the match is weak. Clone sizes are given selectively: once, few, many, or a class where the clone is expanded.

>TRBD1|TRBJ1-6|.|TRBV9
CASSVSLYDGSPQGSSYNSPLHF
TGTGCCAGCAGCGTAAGTCTATATGATGGGTCACCACAGGGGAGCTCCTATAATTCACCCCTCCACTTT
>.|TRBJ1-1|.|TRBV7-3
CASSPGVWTEAFF
TGTGCCAGCAGCCCAGGGGTATGGACTGAAGCTTTCTTT
>.|TRBJ1-5|.|TRBV6-6
CASSREPFSPSIF
.
>.|TRBJ1-3|.|TRBV9
CASSEGGAGNTIYF
TGTGCCAGCAGCGAGGGGGGGGCTGGAAACACCATATATTTT
>TRBD1|TRBJ1-2|few|TRBV5-1
CASRPGGQGVSRYGYTF
TGCGCCAGCAGACCAGGCGGACAGGGGGTCTCACGGTATGGCTACACCTTC
>TRBD1|TRBJ1-6|.|TRBV7-2
CASSFRDSDSPLHF
TGTGCCAGCAGCTTCCGGGACAGTGATTCACCCCTCCACTTT
>TRBD1|TRBJ1-1|few|TRBV5-6
CASTMNRGGVAFF
TGTGCCAGCACCATGAACAGGGGAGGAGTAGCTTTCTTT
>.|TRBJ1-1|.|TRBV6-6
CASSWGGGENTEAFF
TGTGCCAGCAGTTGGGGCGGGGGGGAGAACACTGAAGCTTTCTTT
>.|TRBJ1-6|few|TRBV10-3
CASGAPDSPLHF
TGTGCCTCCGGTGCGCCCGATTCACCCCTCCACTTT
>TRBD1|TRBJ2-3|once|TRBV6-1
CASSEWGQGGTDTQYF
TGTGCCAGCAGTGAATGGGGACAGGGGGGGACAGATACGCAGTATTTT
>.|TRBJ2-2|.|TRBV5-1
CASSLAGLAAANTGELFF
TGCGCCAGCAGCTTGGCAGGTCTGGCCGCTGCGAACACCGGGGAGCTGTTTTTT
>.|TRBJ1-2|.|TRBV21-1
CASSKVCPGNYGYTF
TGTGCCAGCAGCAAAGTGTGCCCGGGAAACTATGGCTACACCTTC
>TRBD2|TRBJ2-7|once|TRBV14
CASSQDWELAGGILSYEQYF
TGTGCCAGCAGCCAAGATTGGGAACTAGCGGGGGGAATTCTCTCCTACGAGCAGTACTTC
>TRBD1|TRBJ2-5|.|TRBV7-6
CASSLIWDREETQYF
TGTGCCAGCAGCTTGATTTGGGACAGGGAAGAGACCCAGTACTTC
>TRBD2|TRBJ2-1|.|TRBV2
CASTRTSGYNEQFF
TGTGCCAGCACCCGGACTAGCGGCTACAATGAGCAGTTCTTC
>TRBD2|TRBJ2-5|few|TRBV2
CASRGRTSGGETQYF
TGTGCCAGCAGAGGCAGGACTAGCGGGGGGGAGACCCAGTACTTC
>.|TRBJ2-5|.|TRBV29-1
CSANRGAETQYF
TGCAGCGCCAACCGGGGGGCAGAGACCCAGTACTTC
>.|TRBJ1-5|.|TRBV28
CASRQGSNQPQHF
TGTGCCAGCCGCCAGGGTAGCAATCAGCCCCAGCATTTT
>TRBD1|TRBJ1-3|.|TRBV5-4
CASSLRKQGAAGNTIYF
TGTGCCAGCAGCTTACGAAAACAGGGGGCGGCAGGAAACACCATATATTTT
>.|TRBJ1-2|.|TRBV4-1
CASSQRHAGEFNYGYTF
TGCGCCAGCAGCCAAAGGCACGCCGGGGAATTTAACTATGGCTACACCTTC
>TRBD2|TRBJ2-7|.|TRBV6-5
CASSYSTSGDSYEQYF
TGTGCCAGCAGTTACTCGACTAGCGGGGATTCCTACGAGCAGTACTTC
>.|TRBJ2-2|.|TRBV5-1
CASSLRGHTGELFF
TGCGCCAGCAGCTTGCGCGGGCACACCGGGGAGCTGTTTTTT
>.|TRBJ1-5|.|TRBV5-5
CASSPGVGNQPQHF
TGTGCCAGCAGTCCAGGGGTTGGCAATCAGCCCCAGCATTTT
>.|TRBJ2-3|.|TRBV14
CASSQVGGTDTQYF
TGTGCCAGCAGCCAAGTTGGGGGGACAGATACGCAGTATTTT
>.|TRBJ2-2|once|TRBV7-2
CASSLDTVERELFF
TGTGCCAGCAGCTTAGATACAGTGGAAAGGGAGCTGTTTTTT
>.|TRBJ1-3|.|TRBV5-4
CASTRGGAGNTIYF
TGTGCCAGCACTCGGGGGGGGGCTGGAAACACCATATATTTT
>.|TRBJ1-5|few|TRBV4-1
CASSQVAFPNQPQHF
TGCGCCAGCAGCCAAGTTGCGTTCCCCAATCAGCCCCAGCATTTT
>.|TRBJ1-6|.|TRBV25-1
CASSEEEGLSPLHF
TGTGCCAGCAGTGAAGAAGAGGGCCTTTCACCCCTCCACTTT
>TRBD1|TRBJ1-1|few|TRBV7-2
CASSLDRGITEAFF
TGTGCCAGCAGCTTGGACAGGGGGATCACTGAAGCTTTCTTT
>TRBD1|TRBJ2-5|few|TRBV29-1
CSVELGGGETQYF
TGCAGCGTTGAGTTAGGGGGCGGAGAGACCCAGTACTTC
>TRBD1|TRBJ1-1|.|TRBV9
CASSIGTGPTEAFF
TGTGCCAGCAGTATAGGGACAGGGCCCACTGAAGCTTTCTTT
>.|TRBJ1-2|.|TRBV20-1
CSARLYYGYTF
TGCAGTGCTAGACTGTACTATGGCTACACCTTC
>.|TRBJ2-7|.|TRBV18
CASSPEGGYEQYF
TGTGCCAGCTCACCCGAGGGCGGGTACGAGCAGTACTTC
>.|TRBJ1-1|.|TRBV6-1
CASSIHMESTEAFF
TGTGCCAGCAGTATCCACATGGAGAGCACTGAAGCTTTCTTT
>.|TRBJ2-7|.|TRBV20-1
CSARRAYEQYF
TGCAGTGCGAGGAGGGCCTACGAGCAGTACTTC
>TRBD1|TRBJ1-1|.|TRBV5-5
CASSSGQGAPEAFF
TGTGCCAGCAGCTCCGGACAGGGGGCGCCGGAAGCTTTCTTT
>.|TRBJ2-1|.|TRBV28
CASSGLLAYNEQFF
TGTGCCAGCAGCGGACTTCTGGCATACAATGAGCAGTTCTTC
>.|TRBJ1-5|few|TRBV28
CASSLEGERKPQHF
TGTGCCAGCAGTTTAGAGGGTGAGAGGAAGCCCCAGCATTTT
>.|TRBJ1-1|.|TRBV10-3
CAINNLTNTEAFF
TGTGCCATCAACAACCTGACAAACACTGAAGCTTTCTTT
>.|TRBJ2-2|.|TRBV4-2
CASSQDRNTGELFF
TGTGCCAGCAGCCAGGACAGGAACACCGGGGAGCTGTTTTTT